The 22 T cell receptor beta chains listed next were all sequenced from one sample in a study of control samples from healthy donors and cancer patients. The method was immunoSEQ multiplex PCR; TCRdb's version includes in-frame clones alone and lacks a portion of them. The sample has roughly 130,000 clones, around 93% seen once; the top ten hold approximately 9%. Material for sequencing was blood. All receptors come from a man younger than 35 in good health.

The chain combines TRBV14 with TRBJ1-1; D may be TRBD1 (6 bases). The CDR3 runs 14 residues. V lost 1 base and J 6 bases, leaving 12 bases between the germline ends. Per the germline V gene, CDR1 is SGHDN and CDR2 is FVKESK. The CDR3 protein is CASSQVRGAAEAFF. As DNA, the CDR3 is TGTGCCAGCAGCCAAGTTCGGGGGGCGGCTGAAGCTTTCTTT.

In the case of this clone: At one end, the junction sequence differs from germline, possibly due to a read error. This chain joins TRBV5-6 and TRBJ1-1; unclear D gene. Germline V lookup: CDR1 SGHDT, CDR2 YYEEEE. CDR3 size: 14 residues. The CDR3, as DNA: TGTGCCAGCAGCTTGTTTTCGGTGAACATTGAAGCTTTCTTT. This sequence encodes CASSLFSVNIEAFF. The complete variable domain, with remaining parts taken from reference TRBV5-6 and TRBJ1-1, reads DAGVTQSPTHLIKTRGQQVTLRCSPKSGHDTVSWYQQALGQGPQFIFQYYEEEERQRGNFPDRFSGHQFPNYSSELNVNALLLGDSALYLCASSLFSVNIEAFFGQGTRLTVV.

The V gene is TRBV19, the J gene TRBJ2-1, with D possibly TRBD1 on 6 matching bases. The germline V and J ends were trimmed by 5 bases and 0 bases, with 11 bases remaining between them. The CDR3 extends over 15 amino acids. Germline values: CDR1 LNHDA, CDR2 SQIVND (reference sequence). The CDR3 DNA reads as TGTGCCAGTAGTGAGGACAGAAGCTCCTACAATGAGCAGTTCTTC. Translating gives CASSEDRSSYNEQFF.

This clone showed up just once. DNA for the CDR3: TGTGCCTGGAGTCGTCTGACAGGCTATAATTCACCCCTCCACTTT. It yields the protein CAWSRLTGYNSPLHF. V and J are TRBV30 and TRBJ1-6, with D possibly being TRBD1 (6 bases). CDR1 GTSNPN and CDR2 SVGIG come from the germline V gene (reference sequence). V gave up 2 bases and J gave up 3 bases, with 11 bases separating them. The CDR3 is 15 amino acids.

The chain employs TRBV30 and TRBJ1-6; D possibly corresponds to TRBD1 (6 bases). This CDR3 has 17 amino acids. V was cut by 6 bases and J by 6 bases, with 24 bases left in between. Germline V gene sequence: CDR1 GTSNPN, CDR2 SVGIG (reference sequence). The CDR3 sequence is CACIVGGRGSGNSPLHF. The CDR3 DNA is TGTGCCTGTATTGTCGGGGGGCGAGGTTCTGGTAATTCACCCCTCCACTTT.

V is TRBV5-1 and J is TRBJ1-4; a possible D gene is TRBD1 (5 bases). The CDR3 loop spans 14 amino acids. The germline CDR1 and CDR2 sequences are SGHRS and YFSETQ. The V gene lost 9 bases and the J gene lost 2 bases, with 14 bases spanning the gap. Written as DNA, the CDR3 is TGCGCCACGAGAGTGACAGAGACTAATGAAAAACTGTTTTTT. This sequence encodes CATRVTETNEKLFF. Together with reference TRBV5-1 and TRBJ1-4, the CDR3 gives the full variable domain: KAGVTQTPRYLIKTRGQQVTLSCSPISGHRSVSWYQQTPGQGLQFLFEYFSETQRNKGNFPGRFSGRQFSNSRSEMNVSTLELGDSALYLCATRVTETNEKLFFGSGTQLSVL.

In DNA form, the CDR3 reads TGTGCCAGCAGCTTAGAGGGACAGGGGCATAGCAATCAGCCCCAGCATTTT. Translating gives CASSLEGQGHSNQPQHF. This chain joins TRBV7-8 and TRBJ1-5; 10 positions agree with TRBD1. The CDR3 sequence is 17 residues long. The J segment lost 0 bases and the V segment lost 1 base, leaving 3 bases of the junction unmatched. Per the germline V gene, CDR1 is SGHVS and CDR2 is FQNEAQ.

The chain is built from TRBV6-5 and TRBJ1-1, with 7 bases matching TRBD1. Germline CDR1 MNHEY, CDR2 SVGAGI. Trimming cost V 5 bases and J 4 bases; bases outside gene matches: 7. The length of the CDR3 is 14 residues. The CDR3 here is CASSTDRVGTEAFF. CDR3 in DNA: TGTGCCAGCAGTACCGACAGGGTCGGCACTGAAGCTTTCTTT.

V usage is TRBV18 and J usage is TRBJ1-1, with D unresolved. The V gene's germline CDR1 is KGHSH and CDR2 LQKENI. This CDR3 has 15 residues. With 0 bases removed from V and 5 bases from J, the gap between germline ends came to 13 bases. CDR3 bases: TGTGCCAGCTCACCACCCGGACGGAGAACAACTGAAGCTTTCTTT. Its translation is CASSPPGRRTTEAFF.

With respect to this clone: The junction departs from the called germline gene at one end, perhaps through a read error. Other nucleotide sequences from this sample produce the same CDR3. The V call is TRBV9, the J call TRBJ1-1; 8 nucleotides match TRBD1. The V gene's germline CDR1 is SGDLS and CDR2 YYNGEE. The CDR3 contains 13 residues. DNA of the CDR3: TGCGCCAGCAGCGAGGGCAGGGGGCCGCCAGCTTTCTTT. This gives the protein CASSEGRGPPAFF.

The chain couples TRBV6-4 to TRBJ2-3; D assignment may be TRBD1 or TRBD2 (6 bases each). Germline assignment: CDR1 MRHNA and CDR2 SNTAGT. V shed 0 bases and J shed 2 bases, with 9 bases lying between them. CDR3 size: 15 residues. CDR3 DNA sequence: TGTGCCAGCAGTGACTCGGAGGGACACACAGATACGCAGTATTTT. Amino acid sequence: CASSDSEGHTDTQYF.

The CDR3 loop reads CASSLRYRGLNTEAFF. The CDR3 coding sequence is TGTGCCAGCAGCCTCCGGTACAGGGGGTTAAACACTGAAGCTTTCTTT. The rearrangement links TRBV14 to TRBJ1-1; 8 bases match TRBD1. This CDR3 has 16 amino acids. Germline V gives CDR1 SGHDN, CDR2 FVKESK. V gave up 4 bases and J gave up 2 bases; unmatched junction bases: 9.

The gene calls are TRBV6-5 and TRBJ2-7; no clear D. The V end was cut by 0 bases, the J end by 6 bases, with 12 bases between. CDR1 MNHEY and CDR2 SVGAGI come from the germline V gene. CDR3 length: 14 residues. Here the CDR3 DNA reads TGTGCCAGCAGTTACTCGGGTACAGAAGGCGAGCAGTACTTC. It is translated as CASSYSGTEGEQYF.

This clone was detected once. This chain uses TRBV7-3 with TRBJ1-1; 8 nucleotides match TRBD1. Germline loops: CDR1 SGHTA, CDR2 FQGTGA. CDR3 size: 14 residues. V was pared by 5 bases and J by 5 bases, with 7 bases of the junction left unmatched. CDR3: CASSPITGGTEAFF. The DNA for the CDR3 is TGTGCCAGCAGCCCAATCACAGGGGGTACTGAAGCTTTCTTT. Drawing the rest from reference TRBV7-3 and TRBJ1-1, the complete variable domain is GAGVSQTPSNKVTEKGKYVELRCDPISGHTALYWYRQSLGQGPEFLIYFQGTGAADDSGLPNDRFFAVRPEGSVSTLKIQRTERGDSAVYLCASSPITGGTEAFFGQGTRLTVV.

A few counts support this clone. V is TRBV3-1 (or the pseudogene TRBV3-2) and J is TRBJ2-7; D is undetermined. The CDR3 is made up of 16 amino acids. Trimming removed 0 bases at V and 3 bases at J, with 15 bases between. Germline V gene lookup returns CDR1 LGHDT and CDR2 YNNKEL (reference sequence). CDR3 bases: TGTGCCAGCAGCCAAGATCCGAGCAGGTCCTACTACGAGCAGTACTTC. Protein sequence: CASSQDPSRSYYEQYF.

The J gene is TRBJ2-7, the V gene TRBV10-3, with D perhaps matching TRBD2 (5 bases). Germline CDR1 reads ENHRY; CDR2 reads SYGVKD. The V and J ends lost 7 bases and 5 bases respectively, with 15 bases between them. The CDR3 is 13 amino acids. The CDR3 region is CAIKRIEGDEQYF. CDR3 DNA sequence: TGTGCCATCAAAAGAATCGAGGGAGACGAGCAGTACTTC.

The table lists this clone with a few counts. CDR3 sequence (DNA): TGCGCCAGCAGCCAAGATCCAAGGACAGGGGGCAGAGTCTATGGCTACACCTTC. Amino acid sequence: CASSQDPRTGGRVYGYTF. This chain links TRBV4-1 with TRBJ1-2; TRBD1 aligns across 11 bases. Germline CDR1 is MGHRA and CDR2 is YSYEKL. Trimming at V came to 0 bases and at J to 4 bases, leaving 10 bases not matched to a gene. The CDR3 totals 18 residues.

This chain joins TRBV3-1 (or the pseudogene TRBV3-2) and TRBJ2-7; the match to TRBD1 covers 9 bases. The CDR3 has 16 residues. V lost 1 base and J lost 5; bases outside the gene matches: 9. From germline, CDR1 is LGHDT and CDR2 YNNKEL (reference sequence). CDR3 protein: CASSQGRGTGNHEQYF. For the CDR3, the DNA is TGTGCCAGCAGCCAAGGACGCGGGACAGGGAACCACGAGCAGTACTTC.

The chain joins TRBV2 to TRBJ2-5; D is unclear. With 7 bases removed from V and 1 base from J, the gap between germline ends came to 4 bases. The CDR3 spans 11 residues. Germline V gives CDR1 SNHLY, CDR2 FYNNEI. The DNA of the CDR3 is TGTGCCAGCACCCCCCAAGAGACCCAGTACTTC. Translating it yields CASTPQETQYF.

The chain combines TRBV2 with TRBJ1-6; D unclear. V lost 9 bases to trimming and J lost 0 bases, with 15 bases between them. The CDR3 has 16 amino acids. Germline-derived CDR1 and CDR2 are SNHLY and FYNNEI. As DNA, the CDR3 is TGTGCCAGTACATCGGGCCGCCTCTCCTATAATTCACCCCTCCACTTT. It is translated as CASTSGRLSYNSPLHF. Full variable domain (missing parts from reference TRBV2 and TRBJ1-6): EPEVTQTPSHQVTQMGQEVILRCVPISNHLYFYWYRQILGQKVEFLVSFYNNEISEKSEIFDDQFSVERPDGSNFTLKIRSTKLEDSAMYFCASTSGRLSYNSPLHFGNGTRLTVT.

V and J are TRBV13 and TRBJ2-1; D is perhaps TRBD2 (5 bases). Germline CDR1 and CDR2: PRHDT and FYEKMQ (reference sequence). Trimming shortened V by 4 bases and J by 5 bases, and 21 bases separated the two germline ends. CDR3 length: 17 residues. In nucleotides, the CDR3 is TGTGCCAGCAGCTATTTCTTCCTTCGGACTTCGGACAATGAGCAGTTCTTC. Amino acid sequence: CASSYFFLRTSDNEQFF.

For the CDR3, the DNA is TGTGCCAGCAGCTTAGAGGGGCGGACCGGGGAGCTGTTTTTT. Translated, it gives CASSLEGRTGELFF. J is TRBJ2-2 and V is TRBV7-7, with D possibly being TRBD1 (5 bases). The CDR3 loop spans 14 amino acids. CDR1 is SSHAT, CDR2 FNYEAQ, per germline (reference sequence). V was pared by 1 base and J by 5 bases, with 8 bases between.